These 28 T cell receptor beta chains came from one sample sequenced in a study of cytomegalovirus exposure and HLA in healthy donors. Amplification used 60 Vbeta primers and 13 Jbeta primers. Measured with immunoSEQ multiplex PCR; TCRdb has only the in-frame clones, and not every one. This table holds about 140,000 clones, around 65% found once. Sequenced input: PBMCs. The receptor set was obtained from a woman between 55 and 75 years old in good health and CMV-seronegative.

This chain connects TRBV29-1 to TRBJ1-1, with D tentatively TRBD1 (6 bases). CDR3 length equals 13 residues. The ends were cut back, 7 bases at V and 6 bases at J, with 18 bases in the middle. CDR1 SQVTM and CDR2 ANQGSEA come from the germline V gene. The CDR3 DNA reads as TGCAGCGGGGGGGGCGGGGGTGCGGCTGAAGCTTTCTTT. The encoded protein is CSGGGGGAAEAFF. Combining the CDR3 with reference TRBV29-1 and TRBJ1-1 gives the whole variable domain SAVISQKPSRDICQRGTSLTIQCQVDSQVTMMFWYRQQPGQSLTLIATANQGSEATYESGFVIDKFPISRPNLTFSTLTVSNMSPEDSSIYLCSGGGGGAAEAFFGQGTRLTVV.

The table lists this clone with a few counts. The chain joins TRBV28 to TRBJ2-7, with unresolved D. Trimming stripped 5 bases from V and 1 base from J, with 15 bases between. The CDR3 spans 15 residues. Germline V gene lookup returns CDR1 MDHEN and CDR2 SYDVKM. CDR3 sequence (DNA): TGTGCCAGCAGTCCCCCTCGCCCGAGGTCCTACGAGCAGTACTTC. Protein sequence: CASSPPRPRSYEQYF.

The chain joins TRBV27 to TRBJ2-1; 9 nucleotides align to TRBD1. The germline gives CDR1 MNHEY, CDR2 SMNVEV (reference sequence). The CDR3 has 14 residues. V shed 3 bases, J shed 9 bases, and the junction held 6 bases outside the gene matches. The CDR3 DNA reads TGTGCCAGCAGTTTCCTCGGACAGGGGATTGAGCAGTTCTTC. Translated: CASSFLGQGIEQFF.

The chain combines TRBV28 with TRBJ2-3, with D possibly TRBD1 on 6 matching bases. The V gene's germline CDR1 is MDHEN and CDR2 SYDVKM. CDR3 length: 15 amino acids. Trimming removed 7 bases from V and 3 bases from J, with 17 bases in between. Here the CDR3 DNA reads TGTGCCAGCACCTCCCCGACAGGCGGTACAGATACGCAGTATTTT. As protein: CASTSPTGGTDTQYF.

The chain combines TRBV18 with TRBJ1-1; D perhaps matches TRBD1 (6 bases). V lost 3 bases, J lost 1 base, and 12 bases lay in between. This CDR3 comprises 15 residues. Germline CDR1 reads KGHSH; CDR2 reads LQKENI. CDR3 nucleotide sequence: TGTGCCAGCTCACCTCCTTTGACAGGGAACACTGAAGCTTTCTTT. Its translation: CASSPPLTGNTEAFF.

This clone has more than one count but fewer than ten. The V call is TRBV5-1, the J call TRBJ2-2; 7 bases are shared with TRBD1. The CDR3 consists of 18 residues. Germline loops: CDR1 SGHRS, CDR2 YFSETQ. V lost 1 base, J lost 2 bases, and 11 bases stayed unmatched. In nucleotides, the CDR3 is TGCGCCAGCAGCTTGTGGGGACCGGGACAGCCTAACACCGGGGAGCTGTTTTTT. This gives the protein CASSLWGPGQPNTGELFF.

CDR3 protein: CASSLGGGGTDTQYF. The CDR3 DNA sequence: TGTGCCAGCAGCTTAGGTGGGGGGGGCACAGATACGCAGTATTTT. The genes are TRBV7-2 and TRBJ2-3; 7 bases match TRBD2. The CDR3 length is 15 residues. Germline values: CDR1 SGHTA, CDR2 FQGNSA. J gave up 1 base and V 1 base, and 2 bases lay outside the gene matches.

V is TRBV10-3 and J is TRBJ1-1; D unresolved. Trimming stripped 4 bases from V and 4 bases from J, with 13 bases between. CDR1 ENHRY and CDR2 SYGVKD come from the germline V gene. The CDR3 extends over 14 amino acids. The CDR3 reads CAISAAPGGTEAFF. CDR3 in DNA: TGTGCCATCAGTGCGGCCCCGGGAGGCACTGAAGCTTTCTTT.

The chain recombines TRBV11-3 with TRBJ2-5; weak D call: TRBD2 (5 bases). CDR3 length equals 14 residues. The V gene's germline CDR1 is SGHNT and CDR2 YENEEA. The V end was cut by 5 bases, the J end by 4 bases, with 14 bases between. CDR3 in DNA: TGTGCCAGCAGCCCAGAGGGCCATAGAGAGACCCAGTACTTC. Its translation: CASSPEGHRETQYF.

As to this clone: Different DNA sequences within this sample yield the same CDR3. This chain links TRBV7-2 with TRBJ2-7; D is possibly TRBD2 (5 bases). V was shortened by 3 bases and J by 2 bases, with 11 bases between the two germline ends. CDR1 and CDR2 from the germline V gene are SGHTA and FQGNSA. The CDR3 has 14 amino acids. The CDR3 reads CASSLGSPPYEQYF. The CDR3 nucleotides read TGTGCCAGCAGCTTGGGGAGCCCCCCCTACGAGCAGTACTTC.

This clone was found a few times. The chain links TRBV11-3 to TRBJ1-5; a weak D match, TRBD1 (5 bases). V was shortened by 5 bases and J by 5 bases, with 10 bases between the two germline ends. Germline values: CDR1 SGHNT, CDR2 YENEEA. This CDR3 has 13 residues. The DNA of the CDR3 is TGTGCCAGCAGCAGGGACTCCCATCAGCCCCAGCATTTT. It yields the protein CASSRDSHQPQHF. The whole variable domain, filled in from reference TRBV11-3 and TRBJ1-5, reads EAGVVQSPRYKIIEKKQPVAFWCNPISGHNTLYWYLQNLGQGPELLIRYENEEAVDDSQLPKDRFSAERLKGVDSTLKIQPAELGDSAVYLCASSRDSHQPQHFGDGTRLSIL.

This clone was seen a single time. V gene TRBV28 combines with J gene TRBJ1-5; D not resolved. The germline V gene encodes CDR1 MDHEN and CDR2 SYDVKM. The germline V and J ends were trimmed by 3 bases and 0 bases, with 9 bases remaining between them. The CDR3 contains 15 residues. The CDR3 reads CASSLGGISNQPQHF. CDR3 in DNA: TGTGCCAGCAGTTTGGGCGGGATTAGCAATCAGCCCCAGCATTTT.

This clone has just a few counts. The J gene is TRBJ2-5, the V gene TRBV9; 8 nucleotides align to TRBD2. The J segment lost 4 bases and the V segment lost 0 bases, leaving 8 bases of the junction unmatched. Germline V gene data show CDR1 as SGDLS and CDR2 as YYNGEE. The CDR3 consists of 16 residues. CDR3 amino acids: CASSVEGTRGSETQYF. The CDR3 DNA reads as TGTGCCAGCAGCGTAGAAGGGACTAGGGGCTCAGAGACCCAGTACTTC.

The V and J genes are TRBV6-5 and TRBJ1-6, with no clear D. The V and J ends lost 1 base and 8 bases respectively, with 15 bases between them. The CDR3 extends over 16 amino acids. Germline loops: CDR1 MNHEY, CDR2 SVGAGI. The CDR3 region is CASSYLGFRQDSPLHF. In DNA, the CDR3 is TGTGCCAGCAGTTACTTGGGCTTTAGGCAGGATTCACCCCTCCACTTT.

The table lists this clone with a few counts. The V call is TRBV11-3, the J call TRBJ2-3; D may be TRBD1 (6 bases). V was clipped by 0 bases and J by 0 bases, with 7 bases between them. The CDR3 consists of 15 residues. CDR1 and CDR2 (germline): SGHNT, YENEEA. The CDR3 protein is CASSLEGASTDTQYF. CDR3 coding DNA: TGTGCCAGCAGCTTAGAGGGGGCTAGCACAGATACGCAGTATTTT.

The chain carries TRBV7-8 and TRBJ1-1; D is possibly TRBD1 (5 bases). V lost 7 bases to trimming and J lost 0 bases, with 9 bases between them. The V gene's germline CDR1 is SGHVS and CDR2 FQNEAQ. This CDR3 is built from 13 residues. The CDR3 region has the DNA TGTGCCAGCACGCCAGGGCTGAACACTGAAGCTTTCTTT. It yields the protein CASTPGLNTEAFF.

This clone appeared a few times. The chain couples TRBV6-1 to TRBJ1-3; no firm D call. Germline assignment: CDR1 MNHNS and CDR2 SASEGT. Trimming shortened V by 10 bases and J by 0 bases, and 13 bases separated the two germline ends. The CDR3 is 14 amino acids. CDR3 nucleotide sequence: TGTGCCACGGATAAACAGAGCTCTGGAAACACCATATATTTT. Translated, it gives CATDKQSSGNTIYF.

This chain connects TRBV7-8 to TRBJ2-7; the D gene is possibly TRBD1 (6 bases). The CDR3 spans 15 residues. The V end was cut by 5 bases, the J end by 5 bases, with 19 bases between. The germline gives CDR1 SGHVS, CDR2 FQNEAQ. The CDR3 here is CASSAGNTGIDEQYF. The CDR3 DNA reads TGTGCCAGCAGCGCCGGAAACACAGGGATCGACGAGCAGTACTTC. The entire variable domain, with the rest obtained from reference TRBV7-8 and TRBJ2-7, is as follows: GAGVSQSPRYKVAKRGQDVALRCDPISGHVSLFWYQQALGQGPEFLTYFQNEAQLDKSGLPSDRFFAERPEGSVSTLKIQRTQQEDSAVYLCASSAGNTGIDEQYFGPGTRLTVT.

This clone was detected only a few times. Here the CDR3 reads CASSVDASGNTGELFF. CDR3 nucleotides: TGTGCCAGCAGCGTAGACGCTAGCGGGAACACCGGGGAGCTGTTTTTT. The chain combines TRBV9 with TRBJ2-2, with 7 bases aligning to TRBD2. The CDR3 runs to 16 residues. The germline V gene encodes CDR1 SGDLS and CDR2 YYNGEE. V was clipped by 0 bases and J by 1 base; unmatched bases: 3. Based on the CDR3 plus reference TRBV9 and TRBJ2-2, the full variable domain is DSGVTQTPKHLITATGQRVTLRCSPRSGDLSVYWYQQSLDQGLQFLIQYYNGEERAKGNILERFSAQQFPDLHSELNLSSLELGDSALYFCASSVDASGNTGELFFGEGSRLTVL.

This clone occurred a few times. The chain is built from TRBV6-4 and TRBJ2-7; D remains unclear. Trimming took 5 bases from V and 3 from J, leaving 17 bases between them. CDR1 is MRHNA and CDR2 is SNTAGT in the germline V gene. The CDR3 has 15 amino acids. The CDR3 DNA sequence: TGTGCCAGCAGTCGTGACTCGGGTTCTTACTACGAGCAGTACTTC. Its translation: CASSRDSGSYYEQYF.

The chain employs TRBV5-1 and TRBJ2-3; maybe TRBD2 (7 bases). This CDR3 comprises 15 residues. Trimming stripped 6 bases from V and 4 bases from J, with 18 bases between. Germline V lookup: CDR1 SGHRS, CDR2 YFSETQ. CDR3 sequence: CASTMGGGGADTQYF. Written as DNA, the CDR3 is TGCGCCAGCACCATGGGGGGCGGGGGTGCAGATACGCAGTATTTT.

V gene TRBV9 combines with J gene TRBJ2-1, with 14 bases identical to TRBD2. The CDR3 is made up of 18 amino acids. V lost 0 bases to trimming and J lost 3 bases; unmatched junction nucleotides: 5. Per the germline V gene, CDR1 is SGDLS and CDR2 is YYNGEE. Here the CDR3 DNA reads TGTGCCAGCAGCGTAGCTCGACTAGCGGGGGGGCTCTACAATGAGCAGTTCTTC. Its protein product is CASSVARLAGGLYNEQFF.

The chain has TRBV6-1 and TRBJ1-1; 7 positions agree with TRBD1. The CDR3 has 16 residues. Germline V gene data show CDR1 as MNHNS and CDR2 as SASEGT. V gave up 2 bases and J gave up 5 bases; unmatched junction bases: 11. The CDR3 DNA is TGTGCCAGCAGTGAAAGGGATAGGGGGCGAGGTACTGAAGCTTTCTTT. Encoded protein: CASSERDRGRGTEAFF.

The rearrangement links TRBV27 to TRBJ1-2; D remains ambiguous. V was trimmed by 7 bases and J by 0 bases, leaving 12 bases between them. Germline V gives CDR1 MNHEY, CDR2 SMNVEV (reference sequence). The CDR3 covers 14 residues. The CDR3 region is CASKRAASNYGYTF. The CDR3 DNA sequence: TGTGCCAGCAAGCGGGCAGCTTCTAACTATGGCTACACCTTC.

V and J are TRBV7-2 and TRBJ2-6, with D possibly TRBD1 on 5 matching bases. The germline V and J ends were trimmed by 2 bases and 2 bases, with 7 bases remaining between them. CDR3 length equals 15 residues. Germline V CDR1 and CDR2: SGHTA, FQGNSA. Written as DNA, the CDR3 is TGTGCCAGCAGCTTACAGGGCACTGGGGCCAACGTCCTGACTTTC. Encoded protein: CASSLQGTGANVLTF.

Notes on this clone: A read error may produce the germline difference seen at one junction end. V usage is TRBV7-9 and J usage is TRBJ2-7, with D perhaps TRBD1 (6 bases). Germline CDR1 is SEHNR and CDR2 is FQNEAQ (reference sequence). The CDR3 is 16 residues long. The DNA for the CDR3 is TGTTCCAGCAGCTCCCCTTCGAGGGACACTCTCTACGAGCAGTACTTC. Translated: CSSSSPSRDTLYEQYF.

This chain connects TRBV25-1 to TRBJ2-4; the D gene is possibly TRBD1 (5 bases). Deletions cut 3 bases from V and 10 bases from J, with 10 bases between. CDR3 size: 12 residues. Germline V lookup: CDR1 MGHDK, CDR2 SYGVNS. The CDR3 region has the DNA TGTGCCAGCAGTGACCAGGGTTGGATTCAGTACTTC. It yields the protein CASSDQGWIQYF.

The chain links TRBV6-4 to TRBJ2-1; 7 nucleotides line up with TRBD2. Unmatched junction bases numbered 4, after V lost 2 bases and J lost 3 bases. The V gene's germline CDR1 is MRHNA and CDR2 SNTAGT. This CDR3 spans 15 amino acids. The CDR3 protein is CASSDGGVDYNEQFF. The CDR3 bases are TGTGCCAGCAGTGACGGGGGGGTCGACTACAATGAGCAGTTCTTC.